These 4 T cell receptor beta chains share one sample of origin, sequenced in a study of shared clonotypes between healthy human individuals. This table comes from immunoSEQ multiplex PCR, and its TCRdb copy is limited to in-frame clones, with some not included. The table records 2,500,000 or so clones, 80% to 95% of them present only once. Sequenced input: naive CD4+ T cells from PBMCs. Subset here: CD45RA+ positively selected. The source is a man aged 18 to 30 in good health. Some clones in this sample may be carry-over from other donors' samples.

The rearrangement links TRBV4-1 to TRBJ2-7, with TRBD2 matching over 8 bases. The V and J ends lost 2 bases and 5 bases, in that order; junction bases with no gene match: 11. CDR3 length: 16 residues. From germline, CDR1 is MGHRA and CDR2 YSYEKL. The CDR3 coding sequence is TGCGCCAGCAGCCAAATAACCGGGACTAGGGGCCACGAGCAGTACTTC. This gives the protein CASSQITGTRGHEQYF.

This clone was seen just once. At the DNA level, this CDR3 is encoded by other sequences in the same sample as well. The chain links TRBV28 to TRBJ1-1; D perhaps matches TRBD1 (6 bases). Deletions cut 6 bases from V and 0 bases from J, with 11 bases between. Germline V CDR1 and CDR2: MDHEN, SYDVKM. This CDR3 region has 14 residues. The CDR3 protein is CASSSTGMNTEAFF. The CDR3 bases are TGTGCCAGCAGCTCTACAGGGATGAACACTGAAGCTTTCTTT.

The CDR3 region has the DNA TGTGCCAGCAGCGCATTCGGGACTAGCGGCGGAGAGACCCAGTACTTC. As protein: CASSAFGTSGGETQYF. The V and J genes are TRBV7-3 and TRBJ2-5; 11 nucleotides agree with TRBD2. The V segment lost 5 bases and the J segment 4 bases; nucleotides outside the gene matches: 9. Germline-derived CDR1 and CDR2 are SGHTA and FQGTGA. CDR3 size: 16 residues. The whole variable domain, filled in from reference TRBV7-3 and TRBJ2-5, reads GAGVSQTPSNKVTEKGKYVELRCDPISGHTALYWYRQSLGQGPEFLIYFQGTGAADDSGLPNDRFFAVRPEGSVSTLKIQRTERGDSAVYLCASSAFGTSGGETQYFGPGTRLLVL.

The CDR3 is CASSLSGAYEQYF. The CDR3 DNA sequence: TGTGCCAGCAGCCTTAGCGGGGCCTACGAGCAGTACTTC. This rearrangement joins TRBV7-3 to TRBJ2-7; TRBD2 aligns across 8 bases. The V segment lost 5 bases and the J segment 2 bases; nucleotides outside the gene matches: 2. Germline V CDR1 and CDR2: SGHTA, FQGTGA. This CDR3 has 13 residues.